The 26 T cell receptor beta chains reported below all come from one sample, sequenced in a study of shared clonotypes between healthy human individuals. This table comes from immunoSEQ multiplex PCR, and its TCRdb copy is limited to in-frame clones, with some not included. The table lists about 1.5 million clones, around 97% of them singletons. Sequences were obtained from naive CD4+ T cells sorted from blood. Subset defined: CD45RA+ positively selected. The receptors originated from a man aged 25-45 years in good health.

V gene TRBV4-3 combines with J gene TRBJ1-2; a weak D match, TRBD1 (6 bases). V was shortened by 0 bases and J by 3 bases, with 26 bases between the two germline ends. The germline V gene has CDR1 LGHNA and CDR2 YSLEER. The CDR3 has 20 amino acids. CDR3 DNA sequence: TGCGCCAGCAGCCAAGATCGTATCGAGGACAGTCTGCGTCGGGACTATGGCTACACCTTC. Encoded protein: CASSQDRIEDSLRRDYGYTF.

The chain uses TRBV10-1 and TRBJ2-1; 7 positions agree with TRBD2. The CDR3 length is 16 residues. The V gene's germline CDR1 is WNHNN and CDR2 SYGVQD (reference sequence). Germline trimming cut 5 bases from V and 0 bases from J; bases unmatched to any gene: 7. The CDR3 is CASSLSGASSYNEQFF. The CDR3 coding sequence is TGCGCCAGCAGTCTGAGCGGGGCCTCCTCCTACAATGAGCAGTTCTTC.

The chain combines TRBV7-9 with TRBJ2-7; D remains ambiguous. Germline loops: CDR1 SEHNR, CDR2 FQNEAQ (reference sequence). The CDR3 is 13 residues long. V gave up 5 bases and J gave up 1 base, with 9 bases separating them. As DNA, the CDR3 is TGTGCCAGCAGCCTCCCCCAGTCCTACGAGCAGTACTTC. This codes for CASSLPQSYEQYF.

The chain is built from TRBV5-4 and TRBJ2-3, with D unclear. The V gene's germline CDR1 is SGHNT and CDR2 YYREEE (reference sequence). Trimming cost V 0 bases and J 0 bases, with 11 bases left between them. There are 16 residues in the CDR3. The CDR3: CASSLDNPTSTDTQYF. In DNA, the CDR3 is TGTGCCAGCAGCTTGGACAACCCAACTAGCACAGATACGCAGTATTTT. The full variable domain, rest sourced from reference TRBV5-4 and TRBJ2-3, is ETGVTQSPTHLIKTRGQQVTLRCSSQSGHNTVSWYQQALGQGPQFIFQYYREEENGRGNFPPRFSGLQFPNYSSELNVNALELDDSALYLCASSLDNPTSTDTQYFGPGTRLTVL.

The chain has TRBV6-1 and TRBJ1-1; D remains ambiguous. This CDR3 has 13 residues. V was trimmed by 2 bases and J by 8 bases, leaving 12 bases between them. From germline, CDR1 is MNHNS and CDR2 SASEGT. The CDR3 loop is CASSESRLLEAFF. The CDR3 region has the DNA TGTGCCAGCAGTGAATCGAGGCTTTTAGAAGCTTTCTTT.

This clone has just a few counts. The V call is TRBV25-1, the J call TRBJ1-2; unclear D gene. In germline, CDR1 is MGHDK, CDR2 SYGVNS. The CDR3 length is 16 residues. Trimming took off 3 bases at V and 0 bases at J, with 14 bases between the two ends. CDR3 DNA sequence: TGTGCCAGCAGTGATACCGGACGCCCCGCTAACTATGGCTACACCTTC. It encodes CASSDTGRPANYGYTF.

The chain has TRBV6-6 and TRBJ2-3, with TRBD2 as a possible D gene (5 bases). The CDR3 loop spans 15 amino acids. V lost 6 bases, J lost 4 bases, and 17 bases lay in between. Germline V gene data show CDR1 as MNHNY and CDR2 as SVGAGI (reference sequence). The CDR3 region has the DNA TGTGCCAGCAGGCCGAGGGAGCCGCGGCCAGATACGCAGTATTTT. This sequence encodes CASRPREPRPDTQYF.

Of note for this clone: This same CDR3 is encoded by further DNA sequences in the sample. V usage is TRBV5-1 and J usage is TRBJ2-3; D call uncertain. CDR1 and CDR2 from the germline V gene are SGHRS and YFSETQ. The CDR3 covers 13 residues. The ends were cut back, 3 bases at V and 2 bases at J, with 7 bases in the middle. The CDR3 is CASSSTSTDTQYF. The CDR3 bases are TGCGCCAGCAGCTCGACTTCCACAGATACGCAGTATTTT.

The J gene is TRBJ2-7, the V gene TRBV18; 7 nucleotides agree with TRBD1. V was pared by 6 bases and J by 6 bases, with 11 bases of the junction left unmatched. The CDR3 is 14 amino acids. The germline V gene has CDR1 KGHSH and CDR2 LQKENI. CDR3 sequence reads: CASSATGSFGEQYF. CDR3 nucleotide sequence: TGTGCCAGCTCGGCGACAGGGTCGTTTGGCGAGCAGTACTTC.

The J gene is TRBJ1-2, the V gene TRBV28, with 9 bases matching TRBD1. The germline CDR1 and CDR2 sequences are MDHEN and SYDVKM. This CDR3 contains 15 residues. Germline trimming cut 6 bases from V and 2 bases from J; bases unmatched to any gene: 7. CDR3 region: CASSLGQGKNYGYTF. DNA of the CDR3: TGTGCCAGCAGCCTTGGACAGGGGAAGAACTATGGCTACACCTTC.

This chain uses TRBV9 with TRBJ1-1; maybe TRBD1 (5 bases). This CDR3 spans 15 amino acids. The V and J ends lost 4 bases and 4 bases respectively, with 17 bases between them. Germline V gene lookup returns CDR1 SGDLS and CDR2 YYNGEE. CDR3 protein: CASSQRQGWATEAFF. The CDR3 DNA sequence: TGTGCCAGCAGCCAGAGGCAGGGTTGGGCCACTGAAGCTTTCTTT.

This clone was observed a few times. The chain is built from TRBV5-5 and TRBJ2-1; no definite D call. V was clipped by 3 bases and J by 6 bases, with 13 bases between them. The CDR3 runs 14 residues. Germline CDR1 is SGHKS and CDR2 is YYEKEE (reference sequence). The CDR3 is CASSSQVGGNEQFF. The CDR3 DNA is TGTGCCAGCAGCTCGCAGGTAGGCGGCAATGAGCAGTTCTTC.

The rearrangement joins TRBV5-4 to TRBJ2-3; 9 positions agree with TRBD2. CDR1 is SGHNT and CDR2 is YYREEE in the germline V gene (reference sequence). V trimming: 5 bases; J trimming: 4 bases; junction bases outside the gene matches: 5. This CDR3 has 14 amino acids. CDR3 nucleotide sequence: TGTGCCAGCAGACAGGGACTAGCTGCAGATACGCAGTATTTT. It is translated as CASRQGLAADTQYF. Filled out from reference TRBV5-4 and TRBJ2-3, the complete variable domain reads ETGVTQSPTHLIKTRGQQVTLRCSSQSGHNTVSWYQQALGQGPQFIFQYYREEENGRGNFPPRFSGLQFPNYSSELNVNALELDDSALYLCASRQGLAADTQYFGPGTRLTVL.

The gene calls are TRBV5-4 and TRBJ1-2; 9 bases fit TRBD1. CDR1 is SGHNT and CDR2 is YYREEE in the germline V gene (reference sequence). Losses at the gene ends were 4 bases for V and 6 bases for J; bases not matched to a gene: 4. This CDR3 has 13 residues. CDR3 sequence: CASSRGTGNGYTF. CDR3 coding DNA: TGTGCCAGCAGCCGGGGGACAGGGAATGGCTACACCTTC.

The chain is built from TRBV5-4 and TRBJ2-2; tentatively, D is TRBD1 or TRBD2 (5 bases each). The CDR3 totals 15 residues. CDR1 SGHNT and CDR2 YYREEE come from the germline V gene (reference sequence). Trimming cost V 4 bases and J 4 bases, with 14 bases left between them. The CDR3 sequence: CASSLGTEATGELFF. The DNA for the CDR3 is TGTGCCAGCAGCCTAGGGACGGAGGCCACCGGGGAGCTGTTTTTT.

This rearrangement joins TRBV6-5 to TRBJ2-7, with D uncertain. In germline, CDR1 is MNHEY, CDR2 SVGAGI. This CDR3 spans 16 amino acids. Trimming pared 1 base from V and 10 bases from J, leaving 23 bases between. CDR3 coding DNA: TGTGCCAGCAGTTACTTACCCCCGATGCCTCGGCTCGAACAGTACTTC. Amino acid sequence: CASSYLPPMPRLEQYF.

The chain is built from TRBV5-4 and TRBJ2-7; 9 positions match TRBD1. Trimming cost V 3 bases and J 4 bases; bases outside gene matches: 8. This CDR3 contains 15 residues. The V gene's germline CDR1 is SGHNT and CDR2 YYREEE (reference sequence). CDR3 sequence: CASSSEGTGSYEQYF. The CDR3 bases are TGTGCCAGCAGCTCGGAGGGGACAGGGTCGTACGAGCAGTACTTC.

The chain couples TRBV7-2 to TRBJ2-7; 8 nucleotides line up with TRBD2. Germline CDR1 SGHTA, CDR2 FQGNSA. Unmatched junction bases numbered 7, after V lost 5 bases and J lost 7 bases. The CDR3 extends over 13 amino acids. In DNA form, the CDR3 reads TGTGCCAGCAGCCAGGGACTAGGAGGGGAGCAGTACTTC. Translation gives CASSQGLGGEQYF.

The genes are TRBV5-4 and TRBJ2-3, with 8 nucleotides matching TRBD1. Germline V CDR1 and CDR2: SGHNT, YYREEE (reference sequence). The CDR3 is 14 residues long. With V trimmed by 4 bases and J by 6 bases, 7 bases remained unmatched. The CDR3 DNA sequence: TGTGCCAGCAGCCTCGGGACAGGTGCGGATACGCAGTATTTT. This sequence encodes CASSLGTGADTQYF.

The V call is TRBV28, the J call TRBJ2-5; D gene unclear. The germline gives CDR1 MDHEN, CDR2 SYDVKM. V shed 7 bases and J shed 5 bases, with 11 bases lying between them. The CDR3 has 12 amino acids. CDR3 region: CASTSVGETQYF. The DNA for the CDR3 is TGTGCCAGCACCTCCGTCGGGGAGACCCAGTACTTC.

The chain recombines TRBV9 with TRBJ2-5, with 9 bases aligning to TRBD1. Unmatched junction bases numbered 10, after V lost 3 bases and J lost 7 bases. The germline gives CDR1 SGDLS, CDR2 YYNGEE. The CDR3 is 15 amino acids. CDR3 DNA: TGTGCCAGCAGCGGAGGGACAGGGAATATAGGGACCCAGTACTTC. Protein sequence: CASSGGTGNIGTQYF.

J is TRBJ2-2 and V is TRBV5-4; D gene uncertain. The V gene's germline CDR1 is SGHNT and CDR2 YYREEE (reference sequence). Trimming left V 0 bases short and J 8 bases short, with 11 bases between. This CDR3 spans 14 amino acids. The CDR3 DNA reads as TGTGCCAGCAGCTTGGAGAGGACCCGGGGGGAGCTGTTTTTT. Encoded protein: CASSLERTRGELFF. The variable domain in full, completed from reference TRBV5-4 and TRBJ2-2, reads ETGVTQSPTHLIKTRGQQVTLRCSSQSGHNTVSWYQQALGQGPQFIFQYYREEENGRGNFPPRFSGLQFPNYSSELNVNALELDDSALYLCASSLERTRGELFFGEGSRLTVL.

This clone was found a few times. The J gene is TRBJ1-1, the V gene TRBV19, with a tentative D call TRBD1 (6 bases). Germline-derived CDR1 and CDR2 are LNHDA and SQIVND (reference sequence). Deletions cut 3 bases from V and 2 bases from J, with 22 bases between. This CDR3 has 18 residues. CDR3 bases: TGTGCCAGTAGTATCCTGACAGGACGTCATGGTTTAAACACTGAAGCTTTCTTT. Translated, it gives CASSILTGRHGLNTEAFF. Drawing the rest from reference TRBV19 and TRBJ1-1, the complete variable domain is DGGITQSPKYLFRKEGQNVTLSCEQNLNHDAMYWYRQDPGQGLRLIYYSQIVNDFQKGDIAEGYSVSREKKESFPLTVTSAQKNPTAFYLCASSILTGRHGLNTEAFFGQGTRLTVV.

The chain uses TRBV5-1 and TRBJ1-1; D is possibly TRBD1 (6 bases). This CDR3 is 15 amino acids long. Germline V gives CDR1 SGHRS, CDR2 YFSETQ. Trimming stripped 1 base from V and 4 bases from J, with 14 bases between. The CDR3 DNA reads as TGCGCCAGCAGCTTGACAGGGCCCGTGGGCACTGAAGCTTTCTTT. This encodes CASSLTGPVGTEAFF.

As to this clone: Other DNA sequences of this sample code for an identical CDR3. The CDR3 protein is CASSQGTSGYNEQFF. The CDR3 DNA is TGTGCCAGCAGCCAGGGGACTAGCGGGTACAATGAGCAGTTCTTC. The chain joins TRBV5-6 to TRBJ2-1; 12 bases align to TRBD2. The CDR3 sequence is 15 residues long. CDR1 SGHDT and CDR2 YYEEEE come from the germline V gene. The ends lost 4 bases at V and 4 bases at J; junction bases unmatched: 3.

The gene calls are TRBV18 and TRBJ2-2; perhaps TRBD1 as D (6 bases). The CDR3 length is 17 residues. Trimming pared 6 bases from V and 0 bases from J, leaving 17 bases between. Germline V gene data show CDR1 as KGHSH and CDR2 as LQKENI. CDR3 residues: CASSPSRGRTNTGELFF. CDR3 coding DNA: TGTGCCAGCTCCCCCTCGAGGGGGAGAACGAACACCGGGGAGCTGTTTTTT.